These 3 T cell receptor beta chains share one sample of origin, sequenced in a study of cytomegalovirus exposure and HLA in healthy donors. In the PCR, 60 Vbeta and 13 Jbeta primers were used. TCRdb's table, derived via immunoSEQ multiplex PCR, lists solely in-frame clones and lacks some. The sample contains about 88,000 clones, 70% to 90% of which appear only once. The specimen sequenced was PBMCs. The source is a man aged 18 to 29 in good health and CMV-seronegative.

V is TRBV18 and J is TRBJ2-1, with TRBD2 as a possible D gene (5 bases). In germline, CDR1 is KGHSH, CDR2 LQKENI. This CDR3 has 14 residues. The germline V and J ends were trimmed by 3 bases and 9 bases, with 15 bases remaining between them. The CDR3 DNA reads TGTGCCAGCTCACCGGTTGAACTAGGGAGTGAGCAGTTCTTC. Translating gives CASSPVELGSEQFF.

The chain uses TRBV9 and TRBJ2-1, with 7 bases aligning to TRBD2. The CDR3 runs 15 residues. J was trimmed by 6 bases and V by 0 bases; bases with no gene match: 6. CDR1 is SGDLS, CDR2 YYNGEE, per germline. The CDR3, as DNA: TGTGCCAGCAGCGTAGGGGCGGGAGCTCCCAATGAGCAGTTCTTC. As protein: CASSVGAGAPNEQFF.

The rearrangement uses TRBV4-1 and TRBJ1-2; 8 positions match TRBD1. J was trimmed by 7 bases and V by 0 bases; bases with no gene match: 4. Per germline, CDR1 MGHRA and CDR2 YSYEKL. The CDR3 totals 14 residues. CDR3 DNA sequence: TGCGCCAGCAGCCAAGAGACAGGGGTATCTGGCTACACCTTC. This codes for CASSQETGVSGYTF.